This T cell receptor beta chain is from a study of blood T cell repertoires in COVID-19. Study summary: Sites across the United States, Italy and Spain contributed samples from acute and convalescent COVID-19. From T cells, B-cell-depleted T cells, or PBMCs came the material, which was cDNA or gDNA.

There are 13 residues in the CDR3. V lost 3 bases to trimming and J lost 7 bases; unmatched junction nucleotides: 1. Profiling relied on immunoSEQ multiplex PCR, and the TCRdb table lists in-frame clones only, not all of them. The profile shows about 230,000 clones, 88% of them singletons. The sample consisted of peripheral blood. The origin of this receptor is a woman aged 55 to 70 with acute or convalescent COVID-19. The rearrangement joins TRBV12-3 or TRBV12-4 to TRBJ1-3, with TRBD1 identical over 9 bases. The CDR3 region has the DNA TGTGCCAGCAGTTTGACAGGGGGGAACACCATATATTTT. It yields the protein CASSLTGGNTIYF.